Listed here are 29 T cell receptor beta chains from one sample, sequenced in a study of OX40 agonist ivuxolimab in advanced cancers. The receptor library was made with the immunoSEQ multiplex PCR assay. TCRdb took this table from immuneACCESS and kept in-frame rearrangements with V and J called. Such tables lack part of the clones; where checked against another copy, unresolved V genes explain under half of the gap, and the rest is unexplained. The sample table contains about 35,000 clones; only one count was recorded for roughly nine tenths of them. Of the sample, roughly a fifth is held by the ten largest clones. Sequenced here: CD4+ or CD8+ T cells sorted from blood, sampled in a trial of the OX40 agonist ivuxolimab. Every receptor here comes from an adult with an advanced solid tumor such as melanoma, head and neck, liver or kidney cancer.

This clone was seen more than once but under ten times. J is TRBJ1-5 and V is TRBV6-1; D remains unclear. V gave up 2 bases and J gave up 0 bases, with 5 bases separating them. Per the germline V gene, CDR1 is MNHNS and CDR2 is SASEGT. The CDR3 length is 14 residues. This CDR3 reads CASSELYSNQPQHF. The CDR3 region has the DNA TGTGCCAGCAGTGAACTTTATAGCAATCAGCCCCAGCATTTT.

The V gene is TRBV12-5, the J gene TRBJ2-1; 13 nucleotides match TRBD2. Germline assignment: CDR1 LGHNT and CDR2 FRNRAP. There are 19 residues in the CDR3. V shed 5 bases, J shed 4 bases, and the junction held 14 bases outside the gene matches. CDR3 in DNA: TGTGCTAGTGGTCGCCCGATCGAGACTAGCGGGAGGACGTACAATGAGCAGTTCTTC. Protein: CASGRPIETSGRTYNEQFF.

J is TRBJ1-1 and V is TRBV5-1; TRBD1 matches at 8 bases. Germline V gene sequence: CDR1 SGHRS, CDR2 YFSETQ. V was pared by 4 bases and J by 5 bases, with 7 bases of the junction left unmatched. The CDR3 spans 14 residues. Here the CDR3 DNA reads TGCGCCAGCAGCACCCGGGACAGGCCGACTGAAGCTTTCTTT. Amino acid sequence: CASSTRDRPTEAFF.

The J gene is TRBJ2-1, the V gene TRBV2, with 10 positions matching TRBD2. The CDR3 contains 17 residues. Germline-derived CDR1 and CDR2 are SNHLY and FYNNEI. With V trimmed by 8 bases and J by 0 bases, 10 bases remained unmatched. CDR3 protein: CASFGASGGSSYNEQFF. The CDR3 nucleotides read TGTGCCAGCTTTGGGGCTAGCGGGGGAAGCTCCTACAATGAGCAGTTCTTC.

The V and J genes are TRBV29-1 and TRBJ2-7, with D maybe TRBD2 (5 bases). From germline, CDR1 is SQVTM and CDR2 ANQGSEA. The V end lost 7 bases, the J end lost 2 bases, and 9 bases lay between the germline ends. This CDR3 is 11 amino acids long. CDR3 sequence reads: CSGEIAYEQYF. The CDR3 bases are TGCAGCGGGGAGATCGCCTACGAGCAGTACTTC.

This sequence joins TRBV27 and TRBJ2-5; D is possibly TRBD2 (6 bases). This CDR3 has 14 residues. V lost 7 bases and J lost 5, with 17 bases in between. Germline V CDR1 and CDR2: MNHEY, SMNVEV (reference sequence). In DNA form, the CDR3 reads TGTGCCAGCACCTCCCTTGGAGGGGCGGAGACCCAGTACTTC. It codes for CASTSLGGAETQYF.

This clone has just one count. The chain is built from TRBV6-6 and TRBJ1-5; 7 positions agree with TRBD1. Germline V gene lookup returns CDR1 MNHNY and CDR2 SVGAGI (reference sequence). This CDR3 is built from 13 residues. The ends lost 2 bases at V and 5 bases at J; junction bases unmatched: 0. This chain's CDR3 is CASSYRGHQPQHF. CDR3 coding DNA: TGTGCCAGCAGTTACAGGGGGCATCAGCCCCAGCATTTT.

This chain uses TRBV6-1 with TRBJ1-1, with D maybe TRBD1 (6 bases). CDR3 length: 15 amino acids. The V and J ends lost 5 bases and 4 bases respectively, with 17 bases between them. The V gene's germline CDR1 is MNHNS and CDR2 SASEGT. The CDR3 loop is CASSRPGVGGTEAFF. The CDR3 nucleotides are TGTGCCAGCAGTCGCCCCGGAGTAGGGGGCACTGAAGCTTTCTTT.

This clone was counted only a few times. The V call is TRBV6-5, the J call TRBJ1-2; 7 positions match TRBD1. Germline lookup yields CDR1 MNHEY and CDR2 SVGAGI. This CDR3 contains 14 residues. V shed 2 bases, J shed 4 bases, and the junction held 4 bases outside the gene matches. The CDR3: CASSYTGQFYGYTF. The CDR3, as DNA: TGTGCCAGCAGTTACACGGGACAGTTCTATGGCTACACCTTC.

The rearrangement links TRBV4-1 to TRBJ2-2; the match to TRBD2 covers 12 bases. CDR1 is MGHRA, CDR2 YSYEKL, per germline. This CDR3 contains 18 residues. The junction had 8 bases not matched to a gene; V was cut back by 5 bases and J by 1 base. CDR3 nucleotide sequence: TGCGCCAGCAGCGGCCTGACTAGCGGGAGAAGGAACACCGGGGAGCTGTTTTTT. It is translated as CASSGLTSGRRNTGELFF.

This sequence joins TRBV28 and TRBJ1-2, with a weak D call TRBD1 (6 bases). This CDR3 region has 15 residues. Germline lookup yields CDR1 MDHEN and CDR2 SYDVKM. Trimming cost V 6 bases and J 4 bases, with 18 bases left between them. Here the CDR3 reads CASSTPDRTSYGYTF. CDR3 nucleotide sequence: TGTGCCAGCAGCACCCCCGACAGGACGTCCTATGGCTACACCTTC.

The chain uses TRBV27 and TRBJ2-7, with D possibly TRBD1 on 6 matching bases. Trimming shortened V by 0 bases and J by 4 bases, and 7 bases separated the two germline ends. Looked up from germline, CDR1 is MNHEY and CDR2 is SMNVEV (reference sequence). The CDR3 is 13 amino acids. The CDR3 is CASSLSGGYEQYF. The DNA of the CDR3 is TGTGCCAGCAGTTTATCAGGGGGTTACGAGCAGTACTTC.

V usage is TRBV5-4 and J usage is TRBJ2-3; D unresolved. This CDR3 spans 13 amino acids. Trimming stripped 0 bases from V and 5 bases from J, with 7 bases between. The V gene's germline CDR1 is SGHNT and CDR2 YYREEE (reference sequence). This CDR3 is CASSLGGIDTQYF. The CDR3 DNA is TGTGCCAGCAGCTTGGGGGGTATAGATACGCAGTATTTT.

The CDR3 DNA follows: TGTGCCAGCAGCCAAGATCCCCTCTCCGACGGGGAGCTGTTTTTT. Translated: CASSQDPLSDGELFF. The chain couples TRBV4-2 to TRBJ2-2; no reliable D call. This CDR3 has 15 amino acids. Germline V gives CDR1 LGHNA, CDR2 YNFKEQ. V was trimmed by 0 bases and J by 7 bases, leaving 12 bases between them.

The chain links TRBV19 to TRBJ1-2; D uncertain. Germline-derived CDR1 and CDR2 are LNHDA and SQIVND (reference sequence). The CDR3 is made up of 14 amino acids. The V end lost 5 bases, the J end lost 6 bases, and 16 bases lay between the germline ends. CDR3 amino acids: CASSLTGGGDGYTF. CDR3 sequence (DNA): TGTGCCAGTAGTCTGACTGGCGGTGGAGATGGCTACACCTTC.

In its sample, this clone was seen once. The chain couples TRBV27 to TRBJ1-2; D remains ambiguous. CDR1 and CDR2 (germline): MNHEY, SMNVEV (reference sequence). This CDR3 comprises 15 residues. V lost 5 bases and J lost 8, with 21 bases in between. The CDR3 bases are TGTGCCAGCAGTCCGGGGAGGATATTTGTCTACGGCTACACCTTC. Residues: CASSPGRIFVYGYTF.

V gene TRBV7-9 combines with J gene TRBJ2-5; 9 positions match TRBD2. The CDR3 runs to 15 residues. Germline trimming cut 6 bases from V and 4 bases from J; bases unmatched to any gene: 9. CDR1 and CDR2 (germline): SEHNR, FQNEAQ (reference sequence). CDR3 nucleotides: TGTGCCAGCAGGTTGGGGGTAGCGGGAGTAGAGACCCAGTACTTC. Its translation is CASRLGVAGVETQYF.

The chain combines TRBV4-3 with TRBJ1-1, with D perhaps TRBD1 (5 bases). Between the trimmed V and J ends, which lost 0 bases and 5 bases, there was a span of 13 bases. Germline lookup yields CDR1 LGHNA and CDR2 YSLEER. The CDR3 runs 15 residues. CDR3 region: CASSQDRGVATEAFF. The CDR3 DNA follows: TGCGCCAGCAGCCAAGATCGGGGGGTAGCGACTGAAGCTTTCTTT.

The rearrangement links TRBV5-5 to TRBJ2-4, with D tentatively TRBD2 (6 bases). Trimming pared 3 bases from V and 0 bases from J, leaving 13 bases between. There are 16 residues in the CDR3. CDR1 is SGHKS, CDR2 YYEKEE, per germline (reference sequence). The CDR3 coding sequence is TGTGCCAGCAGCTGGGCTAGCGCGCTAGCCAAAAACATTCAGTACTTC. Its protein product is CASSWASALAKNIQYF.

V and J are TRBV7-9 and TRBJ2-2, with D tentatively TRBD1 (5 bases). CDR3 length: 14 residues. V gave up 4 bases and J gave up 8 bases, with 14 bases separating them. Germline CDR1 and CDR2: SEHNR and FQNEAQ (reference sequence). The DNA of the CDR3 is TGTGCCAGCAGCTCGGACAACCTACGGGGGGAGCTGTTTTTT. This sequence encodes CASSSDNLRGELFF.

This rearrangement joins TRBV9 to TRBJ2-3, with D tentatively TRBD1 (5 bases). Deletions cut 2 bases from V and 3 bases from J, with 13 bases between. Germline lookup yields CDR1 SGDLS and CDR2 YYNGEE. The CDR3 totals 15 residues. As DNA, the CDR3 is TGTGCCAGCAGCGTCTCCCTGAAGGGGACAGATACGCAGTATTTT. Its translation is CASSVSLKGTDTQYF.

The gene calls are TRBV9 and TRBJ2-7; D is ambiguous. Per the germline V gene, CDR1 is SGDLS and CDR2 is YYNGEE. Trimming removed 1 base from V and 5 bases from J, with 13 bases in between. The CDR3 totals 14 residues. DNA for the CDR3: TGTGCCAGCAGCGTATCTGGCGGTCACAACGAGCAGTACTTC. It specifies CASSVSGGHNEQYF.

This chain joins TRBV15 and TRBJ2-5; D gene ambiguous. CDR3 size: 11 residues. CDR1 and CDR2 (germline): LNHNV, YYDKDF (reference sequence). The germline V and J ends were trimmed by 1 base and 11 bases, with 8 bases remaining between them. CDR3 region: CATSRGDSQYF. For the CDR3, the DNA is TGTGCCACCAGCAGAGGGGATTCTCAGTACTTC.

As DNA, the CDR3 is TGTGCCAGCAGTTTCGCCAGGCTCGGAGATACGCAGTATTTT. Protein sequence: CASSFARLGDTQYF. The rearrangement links TRBV27 to TRBJ2-3; D call uncertain. V lost 3 bases and J 5 bases, leaving 12 bases between the germline ends. The germline CDR1 and CDR2 sequences are MNHEY and SMNVEV (reference sequence). The CDR3 loop spans 14 amino acids.

The rearrangement links TRBV10-3 to TRBJ2-1; 7 bases match TRBD1. The CDR3 is 12 amino acids. V lost 5 bases and J lost 8; bases outside the gene matches: 3. Germline V CDR1 and CDR2: ENHRY, SYGVKD. DNA of the CDR3: TGTGCCATCAGTCTAGGGGGCGATGAGCAGTTCTTC. Translated: CAISLGGDEQFF.

The chain joins TRBV11-2 to TRBJ1-1; D uncertain. Germline assignment: CDR1 SGHAT and CDR2 FQNNGV. The CDR3 runs to 14 residues. V lost 1 base to trimming and J lost 0 bases, with 6 bases between them. As DNA, the CDR3 is TGTGCCAGCAGCTTAGCCGGAATGAACACTGAAGCTTTCTTT. Protein product: CASSLAGMNTEAFF.

This rearrangement joins TRBV14 to TRBJ2-1, with a possible D match to TRBD2 (6 bases). The V gene's germline CDR1 is SGHDN and CDR2 FVKESK. This CDR3 comprises 16 residues. V lost 4 bases, J lost 5 bases, and 18 bases lay in between. The CDR3 reads CASSPGGRMVDNEQFF. The CDR3 DNA follows: TGTGCCAGCAGCCCCGGGGGTAGAATGGTCGACAATGAGCAGTTCTTC.

J is TRBJ1-2 and V is TRBV27, with a possible D match to TRBD1 (6 bases). The CDR3 is made up of 15 amino acids. CDR1 is MNHEY, CDR2 SMNVEV, per germline (reference sequence). Trimming cost V 3 bases and J 8 bases, with 19 bases left between them. Here the CDR3 DNA reads TGTGCCAGCAGTTTTGATGCCAACAGGGAAAGAGGCTACACCTTC. Amino acid sequence: CASSFDANRERGYTF.

The chain recombines TRBV7-9 with TRBJ2-1; tentatively, D is TRBD2 (5 bases). The germline gives CDR1 SEHNR, CDR2 FQNEAQ (reference sequence). The CDR3 totals 14 residues. V was shortened by 2 bases and J by 5 bases, with 10 bases between the two germline ends. The CDR3 bases are TGTGCCAGCAGCTTATGGGAGTCTGACAATGAGCAGTTCTTC. It specifies CASSLWESDNEQFF.